The 17 T cell receptor beta chains in this list originate from one sample, sequenced in a study of cytomegalovirus exposure and HLA in healthy donors. With 60 Vbeta and 13 Jbeta primers, the PCR was carried out. Generated by immunoSEQ multiplex PCR, the TCRdb table keeps only in-frame clones and is missing some. Here the sample spans approximately 160,000 clones, approximately 84% being singletons. Sequenced: PBMCs. The receptors come from a boy younger than 10 in good health and CMV-seronegative.

As DNA, the CDR3 is TGTGCCAGCAGCTCCCTCAGCGGGAGAAAGACCTACGAGCAGTACTTC. It encodes CASSSLSGRKTYEQYF. This rearrangement joins TRBV7-9 to TRBJ2-7; 8 bases are a match to TRBD2. CDR3 length: 16 amino acids. With V trimmed by 4 bases and J by 2 bases, 10 bases remained unmatched. CDR1 SEHNR and CDR2 FQNEAQ come from the germline V gene (reference sequence).

The count of this clone is one. V gene TRBV7-2 combines with J gene TRBJ2-1; D call uncertain. The CDR3 covers 15 residues. Germline V gene data show CDR1 as SGHTA and CDR2 as FQGNSA. Deletions cut 5 bases from V and 3 bases from J, with 14 bases between. As DNA, the CDR3 is TGTGCCAGCAGCCCGGTTAAGAGCATCTACAATGAGCAGTTCTTC. This sequence encodes CASSPVKSIYNEQFF.

The chain is built from TRBV28 and TRBJ2-3; 9 bases map to TRBD2. V lost 2 bases, J lost 6 bases, and 9 bases stayed unmatched. Germline CDR1 reads MDHEN; CDR2 reads SYDVKM. The CDR3 has 16 amino acids. The CDR3 protein is CASSLRGGRALDTQYF. Here the CDR3 DNA reads TGTGCCAGCAGTTTACGTGGCGGGAGGGCCTTGGATACGCAGTATTTT. Full variable domain (outside the CDR3, taken from reference TRBV28 and TRBJ2-3): DVKVTQSSRYLVKRTGEKVFLECVQDMDHENMFWYRQDPGLGLRLIYFSYDVKMKEKGDIPEGYSVSREKKERFSLILESASTNQTSMYLCASSLRGGRALDTQYFGPGTRLTVL.

CDR3: CASSLTLDLTESNEQFF. CDR3 DNA: TGCGCCAGCAGCTTGACCCTCGACCTGACAGAGTCTAATGAGCAGTTCTTC. The chain links TRBV5-1 to TRBJ2-1, with D possibly being TRBD1 (5 bases). The CDR3 runs to 17 residues. The V end was cut by 1 base, the J end by 7 bases, with 21 bases between. From germline, CDR1 is SGHRS and CDR2 YFSETQ. Supplemented by reference TRBV5-1 and TRBJ2-1, the full variable domain reads KAGVTQTPRYLIKTRGQQVTLSCSPISGHRSVSWYQQTPGQGLQFLFEYFSETQRNKGNFPGRFSGRQFSNSRSEMNVSTLELGDSALYLCASSLTLDLTESNEQFFGPGTRLTVL.

V is TRBV19 and J is TRBJ2-1; D perhaps matches TRBD1 (5 bases). Trimming shortened V by 3 bases and J by 0 bases, and 18 bases separated the two germline ends. The germline V gene has CDR1 LNHDA and CDR2 SQIVND (reference sequence). The CDR3 has 18 amino acids. The CDR3 bases are TGTGCCAGTAGTATCCTTCGACAGACTTACAGCTCCTACAATGAGCAGTTCTTC. Protein sequence: CASSILRQTYSSYNEQFF.

The rearrangement links TRBV19 to TRBJ1-2; 8 positions agree with TRBD1. The germline V gene encodes CDR1 LNHDA and CDR2 SQIVND (reference sequence). The CDR3 has 15 residues. The junction had 14 bases not matched to a gene; V was cut back by 10 bases and J by 4 bases. The CDR3 DNA follows: TGTGCCACCGGGATAGGACAGGGTGTTGGCTATGGCTACACCTTC. Translating it yields CATGIGQGVGYGYTF.

The chain has TRBV5-4 and TRBJ2-5; 8 positions match TRBD2. Trimming removed 4 bases from V and 5 bases from J; junction bases left unmatched: 7. The CDR3 has 14 amino acids. Germline CDR1 reads SGHNT; CDR2 reads YYREEE (reference sequence). Here the CDR3 DNA reads TGTGCCAGCAGCCCAAGCGGGAGTGGCGAGACCCAGTACTTC. Translating gives CASSPSGSGETQYF.

This clone was seen once. The chain employs TRBV7-9 and TRBJ2-5; tentative D call: TRBD1 (6 bases). The length of the CDR3 is 16 residues. Per the germline V gene, CDR1 is SEHNR and CDR2 is FQNEAQ (reference sequence). The ends were cut back, 0 bases at V and 5 bases at J, with 16 bases in the middle. The DNA for the CDR3 is TGTGCCAGCAGCTTAGCGGGACACGAAATAGGGGAGACCCAGTACTTC. Translation: CASSLAGHEIGETQYF.

The chain carries TRBV7-9 and TRBJ2-5; D gene unclear. TRBJ2-7 explains the end of the DNA better; the J call may be wrong. The CDR3 runs 12 residues. In germline, CDR1 is SEHNR, CDR2 FQNEAQ (reference sequence). The CDR3 DNA reads TGTGCCAGCAGTTCGAATACCTACGAGCAGTACTTC. This codes for CASSSNTYEQYF.

The chain employs TRBV9 and TRBJ1-4; D may be TRBD1 (6 bases). V was clipped by 4 bases and J by 4 bases, with 8 bases between them. The CDR3 runs 13 residues. Per germline, CDR1 SGDLS and CDR2 YYNGEE. Here the CDR3 reads CASSSDSNEKLFF. For the CDR3, the DNA is TGTGCCAGCAGCTCGGACAGTAATGAAAAACTGTTTTTT.

V usage is TRBV4-1 and J usage is TRBJ2-4, with a tentative D call TRBD2 (6 bases). This CDR3 spans 15 amino acids. From germline, CDR1 is MGHRA and CDR2 YSYEKL. Deletions cut 0 bases from V and 0 bases from J, with 6 bases between. The CDR3 loop reads CASSQEEGAKNIQYF. CDR3 nucleotide sequence: TGCGCCAGCAGCCAAGAGGAGGGAGCCAAAAACATTCAGTACTTC.

This rearrangement joins TRBV18 to TRBJ1-2; D might be TRBD1 (5 bases). V shed 2 bases and J shed 1 base, with 11 bases lying between them. Germline assignment: CDR1 KGHSH and CDR2 LQKENI. The CDR3 has 15 amino acids. The CDR3 spells CASSPTGPLNYGYTF. Written as DNA, the CDR3 is TGTGCCAGCTCACCAACAGGTCCCCTTAACTATGGCTACACCTTC.

The J gene is TRBJ1-1, the V gene TRBV6-1, with 7 bases aligning to TRBD1. In germline, CDR1 is MNHNS, CDR2 SASEGT. The V segment lost 0 bases and the J segment 6 bases; nucleotides outside the gene matches: 7. The CDR3 contains 15 residues. The CDR3 region is CASSEAQGGYPEAFF. For the CDR3, the DNA is TGTGCCAGCAGTGAAGCGCAGGGGGGTTACCCTGAAGCTTTCTTT.

This sequence joins TRBV7-8 and TRBJ1-4, with D unclear. Looked up from germline, CDR1 is SGHVS and CDR2 is FQNEAQ. With 1 base removed from V and 8 bases from J, the gap between germline ends came to 17 bases. This CDR3 contains 16 residues. CDR3 coding DNA: TGTGCCAGCAGCTTAGGGCCGTTCCCCAGAGGGGAAAAACTGTTTTTT. It yields the protein CASSLGPFPRGEKLFF.

The chain links TRBV12-5 to TRBJ2-7; 14 bases fit TRBD2. The CDR3 runs to 16 residues. With 5 bases clipped from V and 6 bases from J, the junction kept 9 bases outside the gene matches. In germline, CDR1 is LGHNT, CDR2 FRNRAP. The CDR3 coding sequence is TGTGCTAGTGGTGGACTAGCGGGAGGAAGGTTCTCCGAGCAGTACTTC. It yields the protein CASGGLAGGRFSEQYF.

This chain uses TRBV6-1 with TRBJ1-4, with D maybe TRBD1 (6 bases). Per the germline V gene, CDR1 is MNHNS and CDR2 is SASEGT. The V end lost 4 bases, the J end lost 2 bases, and 11 bases lay between the germline ends. The CDR3 sequence is 15 residues long. The CDR3 is CASSGGRRTNEKLFF. The CDR3 DNA reads TGTGCCAGCAGTGGGGGGCGACGGACTAATGAAAAACTGTTTTTT.

This clone was seen a handful of times. The chain couples TRBV7-6 to TRBJ1-2, with 9 bases lining up with TRBD1. The CDR3 runs 14 residues. J gave up 7 bases and V 1 base, and 4 bases lay outside the gene matches. CDR1 is SGHVS and CDR2 is FNYEAQ in the germline V gene. CDR3 nucleotide sequence: TGTGCCAGCAGCTTAGGGACAGGGGCGTCTGGCTACACCTTC. Translation: CASSLGTGASGYTF.